This is a list of T cell receptor beta chains from one sample in a study of T cells in Graves' hyperthyroidism and ophthalmopathy. TCRdb independently ran MiXCR on the multiplex PCR reads; one entry per CDR3 protein. Among roughly 740,000 distinct CDR3 sequences, around 15% were seen once, and the ten largest hold approximately 8.4%. The specimen was blood. The receptors derive from a man aged 18-30 years with Graves' hyperthyroidism. Both conserved end residues are part of each CDR3. D genes are given only for firm matches. A row's size may be missing; if present it is once, few, many or a size class.

J: TRBJ1-5
size: .
length: 13
V: TRBV20-1
D: TRBD1
DNA: TGCAGTGCTAAGGGACAGATTAATCAGCCCCAGCATTTT
CDR3: CSAKGQINQPQHF

J: TRBJ1-5
size: .
length: 14
V: TRBV6-1
D: .
DNA: TGTGCCAGCAGAGCAGCCGATAGCAATCAGCCCCAGCATTTT
CDR3: CASRAADSNQPQHF

J: TRBJ1-1
size: many
length: 14
V: TRBV3-1
D: .
DNA: TGTGCCAGCAGCCAAGGCCCCTCTTCGGCTGAAGCTTTCTTT
CDR3: CASSQGPSSAEAFF

J: TRBJ2-1
size: few
length: 14
V: TRBV11-1
D: .
DNA: TGTGCCAGCAGCCCGAGGACTCTTTTCGATGAGCAGTTCTTC
CDR3: CASSPRTLFDEQFF

J: TRBJ1-2
size: few
length: 14
V: TRBV6-1
D: .
DNA: TGTGCCAGCACCCAAATTGACAGTGGCTATGGCTACACCTTC
CDR3: CASTQIDSGYGYTF

J: TRBJ2-7
size: many
length: 13
V: TRBV7-2
D: TRBD1
DNA: TGTGCCAGCAAAGACAGGGGACTTTACGAGCAGTACTTC
CDR3: CASKDRGLYEQYF

J: TRBJ2-5
size: many
length: 13
V: TRBV5-1
D: .
DNA: TGCGCCAGCAGAGGAGCGTACCAAGAGACCCAGTACTTC
CDR3: CASRGAYQETQYF

J: TRBJ2-1
size: many
length: 13
V: TRBV20-1
D: TRBD1
DNA: TGCAGTGCTAGAATAACAGGGGGCGGGGAGCAGTTCTTC
CDR3: CSARITGGGEQFF

J: TRBJ2-2
size: many
length: 15
V: TRBV12-3/TRBV12-4
D: .
DNA: TGTGCCAGCAGACCGGACACAACCAACACCGGGGAGCTGTTTTTT
CDR3: CASRPDTTNTGELFF

J: TRBJ2-7
size: many
length: 16
V: TRBV28
D: .
DNA: TGTGCCAGCAGCGGAAACGACAGATCCAGCTCCTACGAGCAGTACTTC
CDR3: CASSGNDRSSSYEQYF

J: TRBJ2-7
size: many
length: 17
V: TRBV6-1
D: .
DNA: TGTGCCAGCAGAGTCCGGGACTCTCGATCTTCGCCCTACGAGCAGTACTTC
CDR3: CASRVRDSRSSPYEQYF

J: TRBJ1-1
size: many
length: 13
V: TRBV20-1
D: .
DNA: TGCAGTGCTCGCCTAACAGGGTTAGAGGCAGCTTTCTTT
CDR3: CSARLTGLEAAFF

J: TRBJ2-7
size: .
length: 13
V: TRBV18
D: TRBD1
DNA: TGTGCCAGCTCCAGGGGGATTCAGGACGAGCAGTACTTC
CDR3: CASSRGIQDEQYF

J: TRBJ2-7
size: .
length: 14
V: TRBV2
D: .
DNA: TGTGCCAGCAGTTCATTCCCCAACTCCTACGAGCAGTACTTC
CDR3: CASSSFPNSYEQYF

J: TRBJ2-1
size: .
length: 17
V: TRBV19
D: TRBD2
DNA: TGTGCCAGTAGTATAGGGATAGCGGGAGAAGAGCAGGATGAGCAGTTCTTC
CDR3: CASSIGIAGEEQDEQFF

J: TRBJ1-1
size: .
length: 14
V: TRBV30
D: .
DNA: TGTGCCTGGATAAGGGAACAGGAGATCGCTGAAGCTTTCTTT
CDR3: CAWIREQEIAEAFF

J: TRBJ2-1
size: .
length: 15
V: TRBV7-2
D: TRBD2
DNA: TGTGCCAGCAGCTTGTCGTCTAGCGGGTACAATGAGCAGTTCTTC
CDR3: CASSLSSSGYNEQFF

J: TRBJ2-3
size: .
length: 15
V: TRBV30
D: TRBD2
DNA: TGTGCCTGGAGGGAAGGTAGCGGGAGTACAGATACGCAGTATTTT
CDR3: CAWREGSGSTDTQYF

J: TRBJ2-5
size: few
length: 15
V: TRBV5-4
D: TRBD1
DNA: TGTGCCAGCAGACCGGGACAGGCAATCCAAGAGACCCAGTACTTC
CDR3: CASRPGQAIQETQYF

J: TRBJ2-4
size: few
length: 15
V: TRBV12-5
D: .
DNA: TGTGCTAGTGGTTTGGTACTAGACTACCAGAACATTCAGTACTTC
CDR3: CASGLVLDYQNIQYF

J: TRBJ1-1
size: few
length: 14
V: TRBV6-2/TRBV6-3
D: .
DNA: TGTGCCAGCAGTTGGGGGGGGGGTCCCCCTGAAGCTTTCTTT
CDR3: CASSWGGGPPEAFF

J: TRBJ2-1
size: .
length: 14
V: TRBV10-3
D: .
DNA: TGTGCCATCAGTGAGTGGGATGGCCTCAATGAGCAGTTCTTC
CDR3: CAISEWDGLNEQFF

J: TRBJ1-1
size: .
length: 15
V: TRBV7-2
D: .
DNA: TGTGCCAGCAGCCTAAGGCCGAGGGAGGTCGCTGAAGCTTTCTTT
CDR3: CASSLRPREVAEAFF

J: TRBJ1-5
size: many
length: 14
V: TRBV3-1
D: .
DNA: TGTGCCAGCAGCCAAGAAGGGGGGGGTCAGCCCCAGCATTTT
CDR3: CASSQEGGGQPQHF

J: TRBJ1-4
size: few
length: 15
V: TRBV6-2/TRBV6-3
D: TRBD1
DNA: TGTGCCAGCAGTTATTTCCCCCGGACAGGAGAAAAACTGTTTTTT
CDR3: CASSYFPRTGEKLFF

J: TRBJ2-7
size: few
length: 14
V: TRBV5-1
D: .
DNA: TGCGCCAGCAGCTTAAGGGTAAAAAGCCACGAGCAGTACTTC
CDR3: CASSLRVKSHEQYF